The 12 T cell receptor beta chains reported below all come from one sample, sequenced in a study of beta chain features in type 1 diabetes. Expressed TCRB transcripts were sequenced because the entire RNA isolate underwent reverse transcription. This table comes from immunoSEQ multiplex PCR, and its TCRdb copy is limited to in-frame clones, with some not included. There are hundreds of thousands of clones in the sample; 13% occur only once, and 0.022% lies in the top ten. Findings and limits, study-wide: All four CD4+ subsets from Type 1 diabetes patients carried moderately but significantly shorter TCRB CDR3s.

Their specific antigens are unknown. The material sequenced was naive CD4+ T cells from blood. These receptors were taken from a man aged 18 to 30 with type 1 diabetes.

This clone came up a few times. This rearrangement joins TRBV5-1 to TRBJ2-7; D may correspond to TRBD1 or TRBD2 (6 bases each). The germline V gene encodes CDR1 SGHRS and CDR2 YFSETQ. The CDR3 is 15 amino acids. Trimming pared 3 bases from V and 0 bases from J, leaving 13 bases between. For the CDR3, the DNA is TGCGCCAGCAGCTCACCGGGGGCAGTCTCCTACGAGCAGTACTTC. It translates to CASSSPGAVSYEQYF.

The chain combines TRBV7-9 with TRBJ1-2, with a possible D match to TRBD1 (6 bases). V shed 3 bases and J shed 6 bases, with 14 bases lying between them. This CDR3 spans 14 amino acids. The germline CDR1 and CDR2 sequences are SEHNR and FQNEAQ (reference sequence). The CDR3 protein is CASSFNPQGDGYTF. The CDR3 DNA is TGTGCCAGCAGCTTCAACCCACAGGGTGATGGCTACACCTTC.

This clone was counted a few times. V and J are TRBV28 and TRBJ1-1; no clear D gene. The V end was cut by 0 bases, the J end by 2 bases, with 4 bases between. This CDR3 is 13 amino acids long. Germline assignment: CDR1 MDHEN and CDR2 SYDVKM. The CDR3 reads CASSLWDNTEAFF. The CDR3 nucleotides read TGTGCCAGCAGTTTATGGGATAACACTGAAGCTTTCTTT.

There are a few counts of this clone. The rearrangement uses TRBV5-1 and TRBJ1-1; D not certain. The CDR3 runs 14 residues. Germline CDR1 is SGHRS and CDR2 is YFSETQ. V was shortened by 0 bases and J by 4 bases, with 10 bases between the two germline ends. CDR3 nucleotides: TGCGCCAGCAGCTTGGAAGCAGGCGCCACTGAAGCTTTCTTT. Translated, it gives CASSLEAGATEAFF. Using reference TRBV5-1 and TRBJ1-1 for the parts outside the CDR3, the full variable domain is KAGVTQTPRYLIKTRGQQVTLSCSPISGHRSVSWYQQTPGQGLQFLFEYFSETQRNKGNFPGRFSGRQFSNSRSEMNVSTLELGDSALYLCASSLEAGATEAFFGQGTRLTVV.

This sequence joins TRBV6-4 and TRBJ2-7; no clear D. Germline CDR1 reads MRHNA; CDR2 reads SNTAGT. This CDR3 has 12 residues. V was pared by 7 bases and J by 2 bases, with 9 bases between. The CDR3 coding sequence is TGTGCCAGCATAGCTTTGACCTACGAGCAGTACTTC. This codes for CASIALTYEQYF.

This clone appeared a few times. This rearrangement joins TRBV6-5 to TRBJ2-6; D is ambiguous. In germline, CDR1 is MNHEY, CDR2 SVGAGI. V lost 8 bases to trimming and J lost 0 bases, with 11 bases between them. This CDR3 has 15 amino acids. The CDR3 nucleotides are TGTGCCAGCTACATGCTGAGCTCTGGGGCCAACGTCCTGACTTTC. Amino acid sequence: CASYMLSSGANVLTF.

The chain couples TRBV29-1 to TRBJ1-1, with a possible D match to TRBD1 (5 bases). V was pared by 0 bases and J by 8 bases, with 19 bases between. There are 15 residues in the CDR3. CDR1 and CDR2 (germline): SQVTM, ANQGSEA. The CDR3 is CSVEDPTPGGFEAFF. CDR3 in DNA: TGCAGCGTTGAAGACCCTACACCCGGGGGGTTCGAAGCTTTCTTT.

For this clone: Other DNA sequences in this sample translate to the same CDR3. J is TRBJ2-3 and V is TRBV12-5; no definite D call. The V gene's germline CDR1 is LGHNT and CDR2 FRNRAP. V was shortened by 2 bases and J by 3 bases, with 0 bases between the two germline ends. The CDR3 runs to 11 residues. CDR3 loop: CASGLTDTQYF. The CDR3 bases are TGTGCTAGTGGTTTGACAGATACGCAGTATTTT.

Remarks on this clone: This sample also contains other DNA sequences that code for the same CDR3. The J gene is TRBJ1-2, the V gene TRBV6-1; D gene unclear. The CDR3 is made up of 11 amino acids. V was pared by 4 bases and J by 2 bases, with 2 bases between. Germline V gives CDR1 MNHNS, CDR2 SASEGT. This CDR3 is CASSANYGYTF. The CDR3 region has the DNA TGTGCCAGCAGTGCCAACTATGGCTACACCTTC.

The CDR3 protein is CAISYLGGAETQYF. As DNA, the CDR3 is TGTGCCATCAGTTACCTCGGCGGGGCGGAGACCCAGTACTTC. The V call is TRBV10-3, the J call TRBJ2-5; D perhaps matches TRBD2 (6 bases). V was shortened by 5 bases and J by 5 bases, with 15 bases between the two germline ends. CDR3 size: 14 residues. From germline, CDR1 is ENHRY and CDR2 SYGVKD.

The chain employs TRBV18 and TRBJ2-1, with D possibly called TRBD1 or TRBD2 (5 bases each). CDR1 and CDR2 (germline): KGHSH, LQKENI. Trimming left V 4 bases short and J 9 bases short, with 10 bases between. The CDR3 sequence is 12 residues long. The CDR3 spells CASSLPGSEQFF. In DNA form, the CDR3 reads TGTGCCAGCTCACTTCCAGGGAGTGAGCAGTTCTTC.

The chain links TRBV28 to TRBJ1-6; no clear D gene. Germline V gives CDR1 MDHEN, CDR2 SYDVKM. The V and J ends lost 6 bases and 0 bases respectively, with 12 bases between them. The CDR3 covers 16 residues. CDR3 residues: CASRSDGSSYNSPLHF. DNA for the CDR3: TGTGCCAGCAGGTCTGACGGGAGCTCCTATAATTCACCCCTCCACTTT.